The next 7 T cell receptor beta chains were all read from a single sample in a study of blood T cell repertoires in COVID-19. Clones were sequenced by immunoSEQ multiplex PCR, and TCRdb holds only the in-frame ones, with some missing. The sample records approximately 250,000 clones, around nine tenths being singletons. Source material: peripheral blood. Receptor source: a woman between 55 and 75 years old with COVID-19, enrolled during active disease.

The chain employs TRBV7-3 and TRBJ2-5, with 11 positions matching TRBD2. Germline loops: CDR1 SGHTA, CDR2 FQGTGA. The CDR3 extends over 17 amino acids. The V and J ends lost 1 base and 7 bases, in that order; junction bases with no gene match: 11. As DNA, the CDR3 is TGTGCCAGCAGCTTAAAAGGGGGGACTAGCGGCTTCGGGACCCAGTACTTC. This sequence encodes CASSLKGGTSGFGTQYF.

This clone was picked up one time. V gene TRBV6-5 combines with J gene TRBJ1-5; D unresolved. Trimming cost V 5 bases and J 0 bases, with 5 bases left between them. The CDR3 consists of 13 residues. In germline, CDR1 is MNHEY, CDR2 SVGAGI. This CDR3 is CASSPNSNQPQHF. In nucleotides, the CDR3 is TGTGCCAGCAGTCCTAATAGCAATCAGCCCCAGCATTTT.

V is TRBV3-1 (or the pseudogene TRBV3-2) and J is TRBJ2-2, with D tentatively TRBD1 (6 bases). The germline CDR1 and CDR2 sequences are LGHDT and YNNKEL (reference sequence). This CDR3 contains 15 residues. V was cut by 4 bases and J by 6 bases, with 15 bases left in between. The CDR3 nucleotides are TGTGCCAGCAGCCGATACCTAGGGGGTCCCGGGGAGCTGTTTTTT. Amino acid sequence: CASSRYLGGPGELFF.

A few counts support this clone. The chain employs TRBV15 and TRBJ1-5; 9 bases map to TRBD1. V lost 0 bases and J lost 3; bases outside the gene matches: 6. Per the germline V gene, CDR1 is LNHNV and CDR2 is YYDKDF (reference sequence). CDR3 length equals 17 residues. The CDR3 sequence is CATSREPGQGYNQPQHF. The CDR3 region has the DNA TGTGCCACCAGCAGAGAACCGGGACAGGGTTACAATCAGCCCCAGCATTTT.

J is TRBJ2-7 and V is TRBV15; 11 bases align to TRBD2. J gave up 6 bases and V 2 bases, and 9 bases lay outside the gene matches. From germline, CDR1 is LNHNV and CDR2 YYDKDF (reference sequence). CDR3 size: 16 residues. CDR3: CATSRTLAGVPTEQYF. In DNA form, the CDR3 reads TGTGCCACCAGCAGAACACTAGCGGGAGTCCCCACCGAGCAGTACTTC.

DNA for the CDR3: TGTGCCAGCAGTCGGGGGACAGGGTACGGGGGACAAGAGACCCAGTACTTC. This codes for CASSRGTGYGGQETQYF. The J gene is TRBJ2-5, the V gene TRBV6-6; 9 nucleotides line up with TRBD1. The CDR3 consists of 17 residues. V lost 5 bases and J lost 2; bases outside the gene matches: 12. Germline V gene data show CDR1 as MNHNY and CDR2 as SVGAGI (reference sequence).

This clone was detected once. The chain joins TRBV2 to TRBJ1-2; D is undetermined. V was clipped by 0 bases and J by 8 bases, with 10 bases between them. Germline V gene lookup returns CDR1 SNHLY and CDR2 FYNNEI. This CDR3 has 13 amino acids. DNA of the CDR3: TGTGCCAGCAGTGAAGCGTCGTCAGGCGGCTACACCTTC. Its protein product is CASSEASSGGYTF.